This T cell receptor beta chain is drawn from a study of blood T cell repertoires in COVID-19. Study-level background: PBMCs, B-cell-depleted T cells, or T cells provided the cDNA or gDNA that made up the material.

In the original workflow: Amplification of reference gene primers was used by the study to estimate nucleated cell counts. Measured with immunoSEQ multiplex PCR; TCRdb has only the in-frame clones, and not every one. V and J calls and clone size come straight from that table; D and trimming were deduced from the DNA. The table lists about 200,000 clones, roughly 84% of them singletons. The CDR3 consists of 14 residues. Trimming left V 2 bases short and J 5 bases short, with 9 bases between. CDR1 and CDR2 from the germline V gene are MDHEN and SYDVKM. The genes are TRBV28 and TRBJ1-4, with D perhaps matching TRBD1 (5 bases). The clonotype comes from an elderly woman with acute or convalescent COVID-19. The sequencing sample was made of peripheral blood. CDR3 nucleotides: TGTGCCAGCAGTTTACCAGGGATGAATGAAAAACTGTTTTTT. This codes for CASSLPGMNEKLFF.